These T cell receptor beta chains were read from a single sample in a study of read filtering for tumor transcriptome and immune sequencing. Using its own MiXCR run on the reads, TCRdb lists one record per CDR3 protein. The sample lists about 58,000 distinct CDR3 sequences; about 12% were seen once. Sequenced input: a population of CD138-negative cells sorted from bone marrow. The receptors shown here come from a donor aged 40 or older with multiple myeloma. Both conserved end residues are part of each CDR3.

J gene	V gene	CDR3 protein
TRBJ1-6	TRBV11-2	CASSSTFDSYNSPLHF
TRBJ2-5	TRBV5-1	CASRGIGSEETQYF
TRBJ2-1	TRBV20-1	CSRGGTSYNEQFF
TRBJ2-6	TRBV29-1	CSVEEAGNSGANVLTF
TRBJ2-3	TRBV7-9	CASSLYDVSTDTQYF
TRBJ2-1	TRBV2	CASIVRLAGGGYNEQFF
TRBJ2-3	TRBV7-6	CASSLVATSTDTQYF
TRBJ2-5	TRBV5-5	CASSLGGDLRETQYF
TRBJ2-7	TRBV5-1	CASSLRTSGSYEQYF
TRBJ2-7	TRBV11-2	CASSSGTGIYEQYF
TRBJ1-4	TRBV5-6	CASSRNLRGATNEKLFF
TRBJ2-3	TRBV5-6	CASNAGQLNTQYF
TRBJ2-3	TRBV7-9	CASSLSGYTDTQYF
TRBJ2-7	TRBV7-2	CASSLVRGRNYEQYF
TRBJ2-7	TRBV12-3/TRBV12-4	CASSLEGVGEQYF
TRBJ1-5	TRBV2	CASSFRDLNQPQHF
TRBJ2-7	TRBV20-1	CSAQVGGPEQYF
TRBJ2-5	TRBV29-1	CSVVGLRDSQETQYF
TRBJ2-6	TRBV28	CASGDTRSGANVLTF